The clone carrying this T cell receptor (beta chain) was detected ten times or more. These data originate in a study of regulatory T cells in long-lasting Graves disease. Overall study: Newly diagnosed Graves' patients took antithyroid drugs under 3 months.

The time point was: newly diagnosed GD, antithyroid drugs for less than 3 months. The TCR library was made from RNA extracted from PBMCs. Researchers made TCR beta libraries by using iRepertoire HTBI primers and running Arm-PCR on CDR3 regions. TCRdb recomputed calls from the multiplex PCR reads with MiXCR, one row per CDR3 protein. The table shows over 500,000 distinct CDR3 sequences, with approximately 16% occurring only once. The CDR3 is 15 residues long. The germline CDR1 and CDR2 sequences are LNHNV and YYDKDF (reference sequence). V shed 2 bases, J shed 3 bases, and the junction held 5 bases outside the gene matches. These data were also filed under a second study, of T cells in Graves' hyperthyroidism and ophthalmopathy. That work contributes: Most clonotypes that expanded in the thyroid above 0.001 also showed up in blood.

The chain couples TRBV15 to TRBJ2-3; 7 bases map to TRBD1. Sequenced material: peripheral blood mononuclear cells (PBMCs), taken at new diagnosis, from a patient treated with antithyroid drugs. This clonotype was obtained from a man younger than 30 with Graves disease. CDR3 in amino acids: CATSRQKQGTDTQYF. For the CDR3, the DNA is TGTGCCACCAGCAGACAGAAACAGGGGACAGATACGCAGTATTTT.